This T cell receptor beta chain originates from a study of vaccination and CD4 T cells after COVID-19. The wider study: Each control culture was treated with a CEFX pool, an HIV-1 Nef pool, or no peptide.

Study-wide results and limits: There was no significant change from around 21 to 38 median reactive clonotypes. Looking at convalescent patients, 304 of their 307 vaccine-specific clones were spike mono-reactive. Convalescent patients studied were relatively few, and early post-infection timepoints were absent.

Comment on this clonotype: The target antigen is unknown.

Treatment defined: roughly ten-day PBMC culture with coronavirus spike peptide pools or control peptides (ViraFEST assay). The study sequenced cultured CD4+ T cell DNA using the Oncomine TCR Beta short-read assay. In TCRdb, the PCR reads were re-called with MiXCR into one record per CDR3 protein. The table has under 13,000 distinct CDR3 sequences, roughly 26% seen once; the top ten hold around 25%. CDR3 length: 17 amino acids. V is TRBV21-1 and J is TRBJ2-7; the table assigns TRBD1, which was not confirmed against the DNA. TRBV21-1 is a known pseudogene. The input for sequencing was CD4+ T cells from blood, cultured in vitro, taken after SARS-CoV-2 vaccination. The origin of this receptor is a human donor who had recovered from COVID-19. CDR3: CASSIPVGGGGTYEQYF. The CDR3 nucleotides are TGTGCCAGCAGCATCCCAGTGGGGGGGGGCGGCACCTACGAGCAGTACTTC.